The source of this T cell receptor (beta chain) is a study of immune evolution from preneoplasia to lung adenocarcinoma. Study conclusions and caveats: Normal lung had the highest top T cell clone frequencies.

The CDR3 extends over 13 amino acids. Germline values: CDR1 MDHEN, CDR2 SYDVKM. V shed 5 bases and J shed 3 bases, with 10 bases lying between them. Clones were sequenced by immunoSEQ multiplex PCR, and TCRdb holds only the in-frame ones, with some missing. The sample lists thousands of clones, 60% to 80% occurring once. This clone was found once. Its antigen is still unknown. The TCR originated in a person aged 65-85 years with lung adenocarcinoma. The material sequenced was FFPE adjacent normal lung tissue. V is TRBV28 and J is TRBJ1-2, with a tentative D call TRBD1 (5 bases). The CDR3 loop is CASSLQGHYGYTF. CDR3 in DNA: TGTGCCAGCAGTCTCCAGGGCCACTATGGCTACACCTTC.